This TCR beta chain derives from a study of OX40 agonist ivuxolimab in advanced cancers. The V gene lost 3 bases and the J gene lost 6 bases, with 12 bases spanning the gap. There are 14 residues in the CDR3. Per the germline V gene, CDR1 is LNHDA and CDR2 is SQIVND (reference sequence). Here immunoSEQ multiplex PCR was the method, and the copy in TCRdb shows in-frame clones only, minus some. Among about 52,000 clones, roughly 92% were seen once, and the ten largest hold 9% to 15%. The chain employs TRBV19 and TRBJ2-1, with D hard to call. Sequencing used CD4+ or CD8+ T cells sorted from blood, obtained in a trial of the OX40 agonist ivuxolimab. The receptor was derived from an adult with an advanced solid tumor such as melanoma, head and neck, liver or kidney cancer. Here the CDR3 DNA reads TGTGCCAGTAGTATGGGTCTGGCCCTCAATGAGCAGTTCTTC. As protein: CASSMGLALNEQFF.